What follows is one TCR beta chain and its context. Germline CDR1 and CDR2: MNHEY and SVGAGI. This CDR3 is 15 amino acids long. V lost 6 bases and J lost 0, with 12 bases in between. This entry is derived from a study of blood T cell repertoires in COVID-19. The data were produced by immunoSEQ multiplex PCR, yet TCRdb's version contains in-frame clones alone and is incomplete. The sample consists of over 200,000 clones, around four fifths of them appearing once. The sequence was collected from a man aged 40-50 years who had recovered from COVID-19. Material: PBMCs or T cells enriched from blood (not recorded which). V is TRBV6-5 and J is TRBJ1-5; no reliable D call. CDR3 in amino acids: CASRTGFYSNQPQHF. The CDR3 nucleotides are TGTGCCAGCAGAACCGGGTTTTATAGCAATCAGCCCCAGCATTTT.